A selection of T cell receptor beta chains follows, all from one sample in a study of cytomegalovirus exposure and HLA in healthy donors. TCRdb keeps only in-frame clones here, not all; method: immunoSEQ multiplex PCR. The sample consists of 55,000 to 80,000 clones, 66% of them appearing once. Source material: PBMCs. Receptor source: a man aged 35 to 55 in good health and CMV-seropositive. The CDR3 runs from the conserved cysteine through the conserved F or W. Fields, in order: CDR3 DNA, CDR3 protein, D gene, clone size, V gene, J gene. A D gene is named only where the DNA matches it firmly. Size is omitted from some rows. Given values are once, few, many or a class for expanded clones.

DNA: TGTGCCAGCAGCGCCCCGACAGGGGGTCGCCCAGATACGCAGTATTTT; CDR3: CASSAPTGGRPDTQYF; D: TRBD1; size: few; V: TRBV9; J: TRBJ2-3
DNA: TGTGCCAGCAGTGCCTACTCTACGACGGGGAATGAGCAGTTCTTC; CDR3: CASSAYSTTGNEQFF; D: .; size: once; V: TRBV6-4; J: TRBJ2-1
DNA: TGTGCCAGTAGCCAGAGGCACAGGACGGCATACGAGCAGTACTTC; CDR3: CASSQRHRTAYEQYF; D: .; size: .; V: TRBV11-3; J: TRBJ2-7
DNA: TGTGCCAGCAGCTTAAAGGCAGGGCAAACGACCTATGGCTACACCTTC; CDR3: CASSLKAGQTTYGYTF; D: .; size: .; V: TRBV7-2; J: TRBJ1-2
DNA: TGTGCCTGGAATGGGGAGGGCACTGAAGCTTTCTTT; CDR3: CAWNGEGTEAFF; D: .; size: .; V: TRBV30; J: TRBJ1-1
DNA: TGTGCCAGCAGCTTGGGACAGGGAGGAAGATTAAATCAGCCCCAGCATTTT; CDR3: CASSLGQGGRLNQPQHF; D: TRBD1; size: .; V: TRBV5-6; J: TRBJ1-5
DNA: TGCGCCAGCAGCCAAGATTCGACTAGCTACTCCAGCGAGCAGTACTTC; CDR3: CASSQDSTSYSSEQYF; D: TRBD2; size: .; V: TRBV4-3; J: TRBJ2-7
DNA: TGTGCCAGTGAGGGACTTTGGACCCAGTACTTC; CDR3: CASEGLWTQYF; D: .; size: .; V: TRBV6-1; J: TRBJ2-5
DNA: TGTGCCAGCAGCTCATGGACAGTTAACTATGGCTACACCTTC; CDR3: CASSSWTVNYGYTF; D: .; size: few; V: TRBV11-2; J: TRBJ1-2
DNA: TGTGCCAGCAGCCCCTGGGGAGGAGGCACTAATGAAAAACTGTTTTTT; CDR3: CASSPWGGGTNEKLFF; D: .; size: few; V: TRBV11-2; J: TRBJ1-4
DNA: TGTGCCAGCTCACCACGTCAGTCTGGCTCCTACGAGCAGTACTTC; CDR3: CASSPRQSGSYEQYF; D: .; size: .; V: TRBV18; J: TRBJ2-7
DNA: TGTGCCAGCAGTCCTGTCGGGACAGCCGGTGCCTATGGCTACACCTTC; CDR3: CASSPVGTAGAYGYTF; D: TRBD1; size: .; V: TRBV6-6; J: TRBJ1-2
DNA: TGTGCCAGCAGCTTCGGGGGGACTAGCACAGATACGCAGTATTTT; CDR3: CASSFGGTSTDTQYF; D: TRBD2; size: .; V: TRBV7-2; J: TRBJ2-3
DNA: TGTGCCAGCAGCTTTTTAGGAAGCGGGGGTGGAGAGACCCAGTACTTC; CDR3: CASSFLGSGGGETQYF; D: TRBD2; size: .; V: TRBV7-2; J: TRBJ2-5
DNA: TGTGCCAGTAGTCCTAACTTTGGCACTGAAGCTTTCTTT; CDR3: CASSPNFGTEAFF; D: .; size: .; V: TRBV19; J: TRBJ1-1
DNA: TGTGCCAGCATCGGGACAGACTCTGGAAACACCATATATTTT; CDR3: CASIGTDSGNTIYF; D: TRBD1; size: .; V: TRBV5-4; J: TRBJ1-3
DNA: TGTGCCAGCATAGACAGGGGGCAAGGCACTGAAGCTTTCTTT; CDR3: CASIDRGQGTEAFF; D: TRBD1; size: .; V: TRBV6-1; J: TRBJ1-1
DNA: TGTGCCAGCAGTCACTCCCGGACAACCCTCCCTCACGAGCAGTACTTC; CDR3: CASSHSRTTLPHEQYF; D: .; size: .; V: TRBV27; J: TRBJ2-7